These 5 T cell receptor beta chains were sequenced from one sample in a study of radiation and T cells in renal cell carcinoma. Time point denoted: blood 4 weeks post-SBRT, at nephrectomy. Treatment: 15 Gy SBRT to primary tumor, nephrectomy 4 weeks later. Some clones are missing from TCRdb's copy, which holds only in-frame ones; the method was immunoSEQ multiplex PCR. The table includes more than 120,000 clones, roughly 90% detected once. The sequencing here drew on blood, taken from a patient whose treatment included radiotherapy and nephrectomy. The receptors were sampled from a woman between 45 and 60 years old with renal cell carcinoma.

The chain carries TRBV7-8 and TRBJ2-1, with 14 bases that match TRBD2. CDR3 length: 15 amino acids. The V gene end was trimmed by 4 bases and the J gene end by 6 bases; junction bases not matched to a gene: 2. The germline CDR1 and CDR2 sequences are SGHVS and FQNEAQ. This CDR3 is CASSWGLAGVNEQFF. CDR3 nucleotide sequence: TGTGCCAGCAGCTGGGGACTAGCGGGAGTCAATGAGCAGTTCTTC.

This chain uses TRBV6-1 with TRBJ1-1, with a tentative D call TRBD1 (6 bases). Trimming left V 6 bases short and J 0 bases short, with 14 bases between. The CDR3 is made up of 15 amino acids. Per the germline V gene, CDR1 is MNHNS and CDR2 is SASEGT. The CDR3: CASRVRQALNTEAFF. The DNA of the CDR3 is TGTGCCAGCAGGGTTAGACAGGCCTTGAACACTGAAGCTTTCTTT.

V gene TRBV21-1 combines with J gene TRBJ2-1; the D call of TRBD2 is as the table states it, not checked on the DNA. TRBV21-1 represents a pseudogene. The CDR3 runs to 15 residues. The chain's CDR3 is CAGLAGAITYNEQFF. In DNA form, the CDR3 reads TGTGCCGGACTAGCGGGAGCGATCACCTACAATGAGCAGTTCTTC.

The rearrangement links TRBV6-6 to TRBJ1-5; 8 nucleotides match TRBD1. J gave up 11 bases and V 7 bases, and 13 bases lay outside the gene matches. The CDR3 totals 14 residues. Germline values: CDR1 MNHNY, CDR2 SVGAGI (reference sequence). DNA for the CDR3: TGTGCCAGCACCCAGGACAGGGCCTCGGGGGCCCAGCATTTT. Translation gives CASTQDRASGAQHF.

V and J are TRBV11-3 and TRBJ2-5, with D perhaps matching TRBD2 (6 bases). The V gene lost 0 bases and the J gene lost 4 bases, with 18 bases spanning the gap. CDR1 and CDR2 (germline): SGHNT, YENEEA. The CDR3 contains 17 residues. The CDR3 DNA reads as TGTGCCAGCAGCTTAGATCCGGAGCCCGGGAGTGTAGAGACCCAGTACTTC. This encodes CASSLDPEPGSVETQYF.